The following is a T cell receptor (beta chain) sequence with its context. Deletions cut 2 bases from V and 6 bases from J, with 4 bases between. Germline CDR1 and CDR2: SGHNT and YYREEE (reference sequence). This CDR3 spans 11 amino acids. This specimen comes from a study of cytomegalovirus exposure and HLA in healthy donors. It was with 60 Vbeta and 13 Jbeta primers that the PCR ran. This table comes from immunoSEQ multiplex PCR, and its TCRdb copy is limited to in-frame clones, with some not included. The sample holds just over 80,000 clones; around 79% are singletons and the top ten take over 4.5%.

The TCR sequence derives from a man in his late teens or twenties in good health and CMV-seropositive. Sequencing input: PBMCs. This sequence joins TRBV5-4 and TRBJ2-3, with D uncertain. The chain's CDR3 is CASSFEDTQYF. CDR3 nucleotide sequence: TGTGCCAGCAGCTTTGAGGATACGCAGTATTTT.